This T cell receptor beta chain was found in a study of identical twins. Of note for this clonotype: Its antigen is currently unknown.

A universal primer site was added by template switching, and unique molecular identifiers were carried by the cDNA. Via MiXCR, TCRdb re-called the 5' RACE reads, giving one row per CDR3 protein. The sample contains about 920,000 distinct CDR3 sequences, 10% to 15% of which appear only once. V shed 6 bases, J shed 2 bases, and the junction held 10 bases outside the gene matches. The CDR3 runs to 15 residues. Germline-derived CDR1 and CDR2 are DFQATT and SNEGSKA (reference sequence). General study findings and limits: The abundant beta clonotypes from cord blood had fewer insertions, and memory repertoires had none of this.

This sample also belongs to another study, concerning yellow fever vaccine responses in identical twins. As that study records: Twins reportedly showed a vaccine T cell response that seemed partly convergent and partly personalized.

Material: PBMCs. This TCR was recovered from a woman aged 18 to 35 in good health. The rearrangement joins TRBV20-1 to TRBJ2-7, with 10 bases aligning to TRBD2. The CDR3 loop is CSALAGADPTYEQYV. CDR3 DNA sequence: TGCAGTGCCCTAGCGGGGGCCGATCCCACCTACGAGCAGTACGTC.